These 28 T cell receptor beta chains were all obtained from the same sample, sequenced in a study of cytomegalovirus exposure and HLA in healthy donors. PCR primers comprised 60 Vbeta and 13 Jbeta primers. The data were produced by immunoSEQ multiplex PCR, yet TCRdb's version contains in-frame clones alone and is incomplete. Its listing shows about 200,000 clones. Sequencing was performed on PBMCs. The origin of the receptors is a boy aged 10-17 years in good health and CMV-seronegative.

The rearrangement joins TRBV7-9 to TRBJ2-1; the D gene is possibly TRBD2 (6 bases). V was clipped by 2 bases and J by 7 bases, with 12 bases between them. Germline values: CDR1 SEHNR, CDR2 FQNEAQ (reference sequence). The CDR3 length is 14 residues. CDR3 in DNA: TGTGCCAGCAGCTTACCCGGTGGGGGGAATGAGCAGTTCTTC. Amino acids: CASSLPGGGNEQFF.

As for this clone: Other DNA sequences in this sample translate to the same CDR3. The rearrangement joins TRBV11-2 to TRBJ2-7; 8 bases line up with TRBD2. Looked up from germline, CDR1 is SGHAT and CDR2 is FQNNGV. V lost 5 bases to trimming and J lost 7 bases; unmatched junction nucleotides: 13. The CDR3 is made up of 15 amino acids. The CDR3 bases are TGTGCCAGCAGCCCTGTAGCGGGGTCGCTGGGGGAGCAGTACTTC. Translated, it gives CASSPVAGSLGEQYF.

The chain links TRBV11-2 to TRBJ1-1; no firm D call. CDR3 length: 15 residues. The V gene lost 1 base and the J gene lost 1 base, with 10 bases spanning the gap. The germline V gene has CDR1 SGHAT and CDR2 FQNNGV. CDR3 coding DNA: TGTGCCAGCAGCTTAGGGTCGTGGCCGAACACTGAAGCTTTCTTT. This sequence encodes CASSLGSWPNTEAFF.

The rearrangement joins TRBV12-2 to TRBJ1-5; the tabulated D call, TRBD1, remains unverified against the DNA. TRBV12-2 is marked as a pseudogene. The length of the CDR3 is 15 residues. The chain's CDR3 is CASRLRQGGNQPQHF. The DNA for the CDR3 is TGTGCAAGTCGCTTGCGACAGGGAGGAAATCAGCCCCAGCATTTT.

The chain combines TRBV6-6 with TRBJ2-1; TRBD1 matches at 12 bases. This CDR3 has 14 amino acids. Losses at the gene ends were 6 bases for V and 6 bases for J; bases not matched to a gene: 3. Germline CDR1 MNHNY, CDR2 SVGAGI (reference sequence). CDR3 sequence: CASSGTGGFNEQFF. The CDR3 region has the DNA TGTGCCAGCAGCGGGACAGGGGGCTTCAATGAGCAGTTCTTC.

V and J are TRBV27 and TRBJ2-3; 7 bases fit TRBD1. Germline V lookup: CDR1 MNHEY, CDR2 SMNVEV (reference sequence). V shed 6 bases and J 5 bases; nucleotides not matched to a gene: 8. The CDR3 spans 14 residues. The CDR3 protein is CASSKGQTIDTQYF. The CDR3 DNA reads TGTGCCAGCAGCAAGGGACAGACGATAGATACGCAGTATTTT.

In DNA form, the CDR3 reads TGTGCCAGCGCTACAGGACCTGGTGATACGCAGTATTTT. This codes for CASATGPGDTQYF. The V call is TRBV6-4, the J call TRBJ2-3; D might be TRBD1 (5 bases). The germline CDR1 and CDR2 sequences are MRHNA and SNTAGT. The CDR3 has 13 amino acids. Trimming left V 8 bases short and J 6 bases short, with 15 bases between.

V usage is TRBV14 and J usage is TRBJ2-7; D gene unclear. This CDR3 spans 12 amino acids. The germline V gene encodes CDR1 SGHDN and CDR2 FVKESK. The V end was cut by 3 bases, the J end by 0 bases, with 3 bases between. The DNA for the CDR3 is TGTGCCAGCAGCCAGAGCTCCTACGAGCAGTACTTC. Residues: CASSQSSYEQYF.

The chain joins TRBV18 to TRBJ1-6, with D perhaps matching TRBD1 (5 bases). V lost 3 bases and J 7 bases, leaving 16 bases between the germline ends. The germline V gene encodes CDR1 KGHSH and CDR2 LQKENI. The CDR3 spans 16 residues. CDR3 sequence reads: CASSPNLGGQNSPLHF. The CDR3 DNA is TGTGCCAGCTCACCTAACCTAGGCGGACAAAATTCACCCCTCCACTTT.

The J gene is TRBJ2-3, the V gene TRBV29-1, with 7 positions matching TRBD1. Unmatched junction bases numbered 5, after V lost 7 bases and J lost 7 bases. This CDR3 has 11 residues. Per germline, CDR1 SQVTM and CDR2 ANQGSEA. The CDR3 sequence is CSASTGNTQYF. CDR3 in DNA: TGCAGCGCGTCGACAGGGAATACGCAGTATTTT.

V and J are TRBV9 and TRBJ1-2, with D unresolved. Germline V gene sequence: CDR1 SGDLS, CDR2 YYNGEE. Trimming removed 0 bases from V and 5 bases from J, with 11 bases in between. The CDR3 extends over 14 amino acids. The CDR3 sequence: CASSVGEGRYGYTF. As DNA, the CDR3 is TGTGCCAGCAGCGTAGGGGAGGGCCGTTATGGCTACACCTTC.

The chain joins TRBV5-6 to TRBJ1-6, with D hard to call. The CDR3 extends over 17 amino acids. V gave up 2 bases and J gave up 9 bases, with 21 bases separating them. The germline gives CDR1 SGHDT, CDR2 YYEEEE. The CDR3 DNA is TGTGCCAGCAGCTTCGCGTTGGGTGGGCGAATCGGTTCACCCCTCCACTTT. It specifies CASSFALGGRIGSPLHF.

V and J are TRBV19 and TRBJ1-1; D gene uncertain. V was trimmed by 3 bases and J by 1 base, leaving 6 bases between them. Germline V gene lookup returns CDR1 LNHDA and CDR2 SQIVND (reference sequence). This CDR3 is built from 13 residues. CDR3 nucleotide sequence: TGTGCCAGTAGTATTTTAGAGAACACTGAAGCTTTCTTT. Residues: CASSILENTEAFF.

The V and J genes are TRBV20-1 and TRBJ1-2, with D uncertain. The length of the CDR3 is 10 residues. V was shortened by 3 bases and J by 8 bases, with 7 bases between the two germline ends. The germline V gene has CDR1 DFQATT and CDR2 SNEGSKA (reference sequence). CDR3 sequence (DNA): TGCAGTGCTAGCACCGGGGGCTACACCTTC. This translates into CSASTGGYTF.

The chain employs TRBV20-1 and TRBJ2-3; D is unclear. The V gene lost 7 bases and the J gene lost 6 bases, with 11 bases spanning the gap. The CDR3 length is 11 residues. The germline CDR1 and CDR2 sequences are DFQATT and SNEGSKA (reference sequence). The CDR3 here is CSGSSSDTQYF. In DNA form, the CDR3 reads TGCAGTGGAAGCTCTTCGGATACGCAGTATTTT.

The chain recombines TRBV27 with TRBJ1-5; D remains unclear. Germline loops: CDR1 MNHEY, CDR2 SMNVEV (reference sequence). The CDR3 runs 14 residues. Between the trimmed V and J ends, which lost 8 bases and 7 bases, there was a span of 18 bases. As DNA, the CDR3 is TGTGCCAGCGGAGGAGTCAGAGACGGGCAGCCCCAGCATTTT. Protein: CASGGVRDGQPQHF.

This sequence joins TRBV5-5 and TRBJ1-2, with 7 positions matching TRBD1. The length of the CDR3 is 15 residues. V gave up 1 base and J gave up 8 bases; unmatched junction bases: 11. Germline V gives CDR1 SGHKS, CDR2 YYEKEE (reference sequence). CDR3 sequence (DNA): TGTGCCAGCAGCTTGCAGGGACAGTCCACTTGGGGCTACACCTTC. Residues: CASSLQGQSTWGYTF.

The chain is built from TRBV5-4 and TRBJ1-1, with 12 nucleotides matching TRBD1. Germline trimming cut 0 bases from V and 7 bases from J; bases unmatched to any gene: 7. Germline V lookup: CDR1 SGHNT, CDR2 YYREEE (reference sequence). This CDR3 contains 16 residues. CDR3 nucleotide sequence: TGTGCCAGCAGCTTGGCCGGGACAGGGGGCTTGAGTGAAGCTTTCTTT. Its translation: CASSLAGTGGLSEAFF.

The rearrangement links TRBV7-6 to TRBJ2-5; D not certain. Trimming pared 0 bases from V and 2 bases from J, leaving 7 bases between. Germline lookup yields CDR1 SGHVS and CDR2 FNYEAQ. The CDR3 contains 14 residues. The CDR3 DNA reads as TGTGCCAGCAGCTTAGCTGGCAGTCAAGAGACCCAGTACTTC. Translating gives CASSLAGSQETQYF. Filled out from reference TRBV7-6 and TRBJ2-5, the complete variable domain reads GAGVSQSPRYKVTKRGQDVALRCDPISGHVSLYWYRQALGQGPEFLTYFNYEAQQDKSGLPNDRFSAERPEGSISTLTIQRTEQRDSAMYRCASSLAGSQETQYFGPGTRLLVL.

The rearrangement joins TRBV29-1 to TRBJ1-2, with TRBD1 matching over 9 bases. The CDR3 sequence is 13 residues long. Trimming cost V 6 bases and J 6 bases; bases outside gene matches: 8. In germline, CDR1 is SQVTM, CDR2 ANQGSEA. The CDR3 region has the DNA TGCAGCGTCGTCCGGGACAGGGTGGATGGCTACACCTTC. It codes for CSVVRDRVDGYTF.

The V call is TRBV10-3, the J call TRBJ2-7; D is undetermined. This CDR3 is 13 amino acids long. CDR1 and CDR2 (germline): ENHRY, SYGVKD. Trimming took 2 bases from V and 2 from J, leaving 7 bases between them. In DNA form, the CDR3 reads TGTGCCATCAGTGAGGGCGGAACCTACGAGCAGTACTTC. Translated: CAISEGGTYEQYF.

The J gene is TRBJ2-5, the V gene TRBV7-9, with 10 bases aligning to TRBD1. Matching the DNA end better, TRBJ2-7 makes the J call doubtful. Germline values: CDR1 SEHNR, CDR2 FQNEAQ (reference sequence). The CDR3 extends over 16 amino acids. Here the CDR3 DNA reads TGTGCCAGCAGCTCCCAGAGGGGACAGGGGTCCTACGAGCAGTACTTC. Its protein is CASSSQRGQGSYEQYF.

This chain connects TRBV30 to TRBJ2-1, with D tentatively TRBD1 (6 bases). The CDR3 length is 10 residues. The germline CDR1 and CDR2 sequences are GTSNPN and SVGIG (reference sequence). Trimming took 0 bases from V and 12 from J, leaving 6 bases between them. CDR3 in amino acids: CAWSVQGQFF. CDR3 nucleotides: TGTGCCTGGAGTGTACAGGGGCAGTTCTTC.

The chain links TRBV7-9 to TRBJ1-3; 8 bases are shared with TRBD1. The CDR3 totals 15 residues. Germline V CDR1 and CDR2: SEHNR, FQNEAQ (reference sequence). V gave up 5 bases and J gave up 3 bases; unmatched junction bases: 6. The CDR3 DNA reads as TGTGCCAGCAGCCTTCCGGGACAGGTTGGAAACACCATATATTTT. Protein sequence: CASSLPGQVGNTIYF.

The chain has TRBV19 and TRBJ1-1; the D is unclear. Trimming left V 7 bases short and J 5 bases short, with 20 bases between. The CDR3 spans 15 residues. Per the germline V gene, CDR1 is LNHDA and CDR2 is SQIVND (reference sequence). The CDR3 region is CASIQEREVGTEAFF. The CDR3 DNA reads as TGTGCCAGTATCCAGGAGAGGGAGGTCGGGACTGAAGCTTTCTTT.

V usage is TRBV7-3 and J usage is TRBJ2-2, with D possibly being TRBD1 (5 bases). V shed 10 bases and J shed 6 bases, with 15 bases lying between them. The CDR3 loop spans 13 amino acids. Germline loops: CDR1 SGHTA, CDR2 FQGTGA. The CDR3 is CATSKGPAGELFF. CDR3 nucleotide sequence: TGTGCCACCTCCAAGGGGCCGGCCGGGGAGCTGTTTTTT.

The chain uses TRBV2 and TRBJ1-2; no clear D gene. V dropped 1 base and J dropped 0 bases, with 9 bases sitting between them. The CDR3 is 15 residues long. Germline values: CDR1 SNHLY, CDR2 FYNNEI. DNA for the CDR3: TGTGCCAGCAGTGAAGGAGCACCAACTAACTATGGCTACACCTTC. This translates into CASSEGAPTNYGYTF.

The chain couples TRBV27 to TRBJ1-2; 7 bases are a match to TRBD1. Losses at the gene ends were 5 bases for V and 6 bases for J; bases not matched to a gene: 12. CDR1 and CDR2 (germline): MNHEY, SMNVEV (reference sequence). The CDR3 is made up of 15 amino acids. In DNA form, the CDR3 reads TGTGCCAGCAGTCCAAAAGGCCAGGGGGTAAATGGCTACACCTTC. This encodes CASSPKGQGVNGYTF.